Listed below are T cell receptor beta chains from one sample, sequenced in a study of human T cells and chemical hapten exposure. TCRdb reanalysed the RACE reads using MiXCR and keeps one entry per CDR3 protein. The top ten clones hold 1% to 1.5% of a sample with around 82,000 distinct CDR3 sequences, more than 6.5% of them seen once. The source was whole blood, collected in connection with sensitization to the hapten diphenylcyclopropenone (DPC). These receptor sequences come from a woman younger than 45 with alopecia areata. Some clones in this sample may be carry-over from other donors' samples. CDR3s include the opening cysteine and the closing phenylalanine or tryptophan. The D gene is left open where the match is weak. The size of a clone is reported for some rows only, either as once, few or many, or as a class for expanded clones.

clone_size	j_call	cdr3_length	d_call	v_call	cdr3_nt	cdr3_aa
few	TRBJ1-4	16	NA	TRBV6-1	TGTGCCAGCAGTGAGCAGGGGTGGGCAACTAATGAAAAACTGTTTTTT	CASSEQGWATNEKLFF
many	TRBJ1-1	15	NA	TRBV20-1	TGCAGTGCCCGCCCGGGAGGACTGGATAACACTGAAGCTTTCTTT	CSARPGGLDNTEAFF
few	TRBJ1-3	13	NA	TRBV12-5	TGTGCTAGTGGTTTGGGATTAGAGAACACCATATATTTT	CASGLGLENTIYF
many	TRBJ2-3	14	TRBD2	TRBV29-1	TGCAGCGTTGAGGGACTAGGGGGTCCTAGTACGCAGTATTTT	CSVEGLGGPSTQYF
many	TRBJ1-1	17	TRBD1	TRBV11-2	TGTGCCAGCAGCTGGAGGAAGAGGGACAGTATGAACACTGAAGCTTTCTTT	CASSWRKRDSMNTEAFF
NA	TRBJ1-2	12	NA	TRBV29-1	TGCAGCGTTGAGTCTCTGGGTTATGGCTACACCTTC	CSVESLGYGYTF
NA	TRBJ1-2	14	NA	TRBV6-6	TGTGCCAGCAAAATTAGGGGACTCCTCTATGGCTACACCTTC	CASKIRGLLYGYTF
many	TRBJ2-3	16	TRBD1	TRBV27	TGTGCCAGCAGTTTGGCGGACAGGGTTAACACAGATACGCAGTATTTT	CASSLADRVNTDTQYF
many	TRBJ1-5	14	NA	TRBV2	TGTGCCAGCAGTGGGGCAACTAGCAATCAGCCCCAGCATTTT	CASSGATSNQPQHF
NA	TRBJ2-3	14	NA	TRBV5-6	TGTGCCAGCAGCTTAGGTCCGGCCACAGATACGCAGTATTTT	CASSLGPATDTQYF
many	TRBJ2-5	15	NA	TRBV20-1	TGCAGTGCTAGTCCCCCGGCAGGGAACAAAGAGACCCAGTACTTC	CSASPPAGNKETQYF
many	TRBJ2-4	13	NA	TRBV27	TGTGCCAGCAAGACAGTGGGGAAAAACATTCAGTACTTC	CASKTVGKNIQYF
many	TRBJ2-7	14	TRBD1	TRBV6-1	TGTGCCAGCAAAATCGGATTTCGGGACAGAGAGCAGTACTTC	CASKIGFRDREQYF
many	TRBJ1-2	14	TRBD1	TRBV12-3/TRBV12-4	TGTGCCAGCAGCCCTCCCGACAGGGACTATGGCTACACCTTC	CASSPPDRDYGYTF